The source of this T cell receptor (beta chain) is a study of T cell repertoires in cytomegalovirus infection. Whole-study context: Public TCR beta signatures indicated both CMV infection and matching HLA type.

This clonotype was seen only a few times. Trimming took 10 bases from V and 6 from J, leaving 15 bases between them. The length of the CDR3 is 12 residues. TCRdb re-called the reads with MiXCR, one entry per CDR3 protein. Altogether about 150,000 distinct CDR3 sequences are present, approximately 17% being singletons, with the ten largest covering over 15%. The gene calls are TRBV12-3 or TRBV12-4 and TRBJ1-1, with D tentatively TRBD1 (5 bases). The source is a human donor in good health (CMV status not recorded). Some clones in this sample may be carry-over from other donors' samples. Sequenced input: CD8+ T cells from PBMCs. DNA for the CDR3: TGTGCCACAAAAAGGGGTAGGGCTGAAGCTTTCTTT. This encodes CATKRGRAEAFF.